The rows below give T cell receptor beta chains drawn from one sample of a study of spatial heterogeneity in lung cancer. Via MiXCR, TCRdb re-called the 5' RACE reads, giving one row per CDR3 protein. Of nearly 95,000 distinct CDR3 sequences listed, roughly a fifth are singletons. This material consisted of PBMCs, taken at follow-up. The origin of the receptors is a male donor with early-stage non-small cell lung cancer. Each CDR3 is given with its conserved first and last residue. Each record gives: D gene, J gene, V gene, clone size, CDR3 protein, CDR3 DNA. A D gene is named only where the DNA matches it firmly. Size values are once, few and many counts, or a class for expanded clones, and some rows have none.

>NA|TRBJ2-1|TRBV27|medium-sized
CASSPMGSGNEQFF
TGTGCCAGCAGCCCAATGGGTTCGGGCAATGAGCAGTTCTTC
>NA|TRBJ2-5|TRBV20-1|NA
CSAREYRKGGETQYF
TGCAGTGCTAGAGAATATAGGAAAGGGGGGGAGACCCAGTACTTC
>TRBD2|TRBJ2-1|TRBV24-1|NA
CATSPSGAAGFYNEQFF
TGTGCCACCAGTCCTAGCGGGGCCGCGGGTTTCTACAATGAGCAGTTCTTC
>TRBD1|TRBJ2-1|TRBV5-8|NA
CASSLGTGQGVNEQFF
TGTGCCAGCAGCTTGGGTACGGGACAGGGGGTTAATGAGCAGTTCTTC
>TRBD1|TRBJ1-2|TRBV10-3|NA
CAIRGDRADYGYTF
TGTGCCATAAGGGGTGACAGGGCTGACTATGGCTACACCTTC
>NA|TRBJ1-1|TRBV6-1|few
CASDSGSTNTEAFF
TGTGCCAGCGATTCGGGAAGTACGAACACTGAAGCTTTCTTT
>NA|TRBJ2-5|TRBV5-8|few
CASSSLGAGHETQYF
TGTGCCAGCAGCTCTCTGGGCGCGGGACACGAGACCCAGTACTTC
>NA|TRBJ2-1|TRBV7-6|many
CASSLGDEQFF
TGTGCCAGCAGCTTAGGGGATGAGCAGTTCTTC
>NA|TRBJ2-5|TRBV7-2|few
CASSFHRQETQYF
TGTGCCAGCAGCTTTCACAGGCAAGAGACCCAGTACTTC
>NA|TRBJ2-1|TRBV6-1|few
CASRAGQEYNEQFF
TGTGCCAGCAGAGCGGGACAGGAGTACAATGAGCAGTTCTTC
>NA|TRBJ2-1|TRBV20-1|NA
CSASHMAGNEQFF
TGCAGTGCTAGTCATATGGCGGGAAATGAGCAGTTCTTC
>NA|TRBJ1-2|TRBV20-1|few
CSARDRVVTHGYTF
TGCAGTGCTAGAGATCGGGTCGTTACCCATGGCTACACCTTC
>NA|TRBJ1-4|TRBV3-1|NA
CASSRRQATNEKLFF
TGTGCCAGCAGCCGGCGACAGGCAACTAATGAAAAACTGTTTTTT
>TRBD2|TRBJ2-3|TRBV4-3|few
CASSPDPGLDSVKDTQYF
TGCGCCAGCAGCCCCGACCCGGGACTAGATTCAGTCAAAGATACGCAGTATTTT
>NA|TRBJ2-7|TRBV2|few
CASRKTTTSREQYF
TGTGCCAGCAGGAAGACTACTACCTCTCGCGAGCAGTACTTC
>NA|TRBJ1-5|TRBV29-1|few
CSVSGGNGNQPQHF
TGCAGCGTTAGTGGCGGGAACGGCAATCAGCCCCAGCATTTT
>NA|TRBJ1-2|TRBV20-1|few
CSARGGILNYGYTF
TGCAGTGCTAGGGGGGGTATCCTAAACTATGGCTACACCTTC
>NA|TRBJ2-3|TRBV7-6|NA
CASSSARSERWTDTQYF
TGTGCCAGCAGCTCAGCCAGGAGTGAGAGGTGGACAGATACGCAGTATTTT
>TRBD2|TRBJ2-2|TRBV4-3|few
CASSPLAVNTGELFF
TGCGCCAGCAGCCCGCTAGCGGTGAACACCGGGGAGCTGTTTTTT